Listed below are T cell receptor beta chains from one sample, sequenced in a study of T cell responses to AZD1222 COVID-19 vaccine. Generated by immunoSEQ multiplex PCR, the TCRdb table keeps only in-frame clones and is missing some. The table lists roughly 84,000 clones, around 88% of them singletons. The specimen was peripheral blood, collected 28 days after the second AZD1222 dose. The origin of the receptors is an adult who received the AZD1222 COVID-19 vaccine. Each CDR3 is given with its conserved first and last residue. A D gene is named only where the DNA matches it firmly. Only part of the rows carry a size: once, few, many, or a class if the clone is expanded.

clone_size	d_call	v_call	j_call	cdr3_nt	cdr3_aa
.	.	TRBV19	TRBJ2-7	TGTGCCAGTAGTATAGTAGGAGGACGGAGCTCCTACGAGCAGTACTTC	CASSIVGGRSSYEQYF
.	.	TRBV13	TRBJ1-1	TGTGCCAGCACAAACCAGGGTGCTGAAGCTTTCTTT	CASTNQGAEAFF
.	.	TRBV3-1/TRBV3-2	TRBJ2-7	TGTGCCAGCAGCCAACAGACAAACTCCTACGAGCAGTACTTC	CASSQQTNSYEQYF
.	.	TRBV4-3	TRBJ1-3	TGCGCCAGCAGACCAACCGCCGGGACCACCGGAAACACCATATATTTT	CASRPTAGTTGNTIYF
.	.	TRBV5-1	TRBJ2-2	TGCGCCAGCAGCGTACAGGGCATAGGCGGGGAGCTGTTTTTT	CASSVQGIGGELFF
.	TRBD1	TRBV2	TRBJ1-4	TGTGCCAGCAGGACCCAGGGGGCTGGGGTTGAAAAACTGTTTTTT	CASRTQGAGVEKLFF
.	.	TRBV5-1	TRBJ2-2	TGCGCCACCGGAGATAGCGACACCGGGGAGCTGTTTTTT	CATGDSDTGELFF
.	.	TRBV10-3	TRBJ2-3	TGTGCCATCGGGGCAACTACTAGCACAGATACGCAGTATTTT	CAIGATTSTDTQYF
.	TRBD1	TRBV27	TRBJ2-7	TGTGCCAGCAGTTTATTTGGACAGGGATGGGACGAGCAGTACTTC	CASSLFGQGWDEQYF
.	.	TRBV5-1	TRBJ1-2	TGCGCCAGCAGGCTATCAGAGAACTATGGCTACACCTTC	CASRLSENYGYTF
.	TRBD1	TRBV7-2	TRBJ1-4	TGTGCCAGCAGCACAGTCAGGGACAGGGGGGAAAAACTGTTTTTT	CASSTVRDRGEKLFF
.	TRBD2	TRBV5-5	TRBJ2-1	TGTGCCAGCAGCTTGGCCCCCCTAGCGGGGGGCAATGAGCAGTTCTTC	CASSLAPLAGGNEQFF
.	TRBD2	TRBV6-2/TRBV6-3	TRBJ2-3	TGTGCCAGCTGTTATAGACGGCGGGGGGGCCGGACAGATACGCAGTATTTT	CASCYRRRGGRTDTQYF
.	.	TRBV7-2	TRBJ1-2	TGTGCCAGCAGCTTAGGAACTACCTATGGCTACACCTTC	CASSLGTTYGYTF
.	TRBD1	TRBV24-1	TRBJ1-1	TGTGCCACCCAACGGACAGGAGACACTGAAGCTTTCTTT	CATQRTGDTEAFF
.	TRBD1	TRBV7-3	TRBJ1-2	TGTGCCAGCAGCTTAGCCCCGCGGGGACAGGCGGATTATGGCTACACCTTC	CASSLAPRGQADYGYTF
.	.	TRBV20-1	TRBJ1-3	TGCAGTCTCAGGGTTGGAAACACCATATATTTT	CSLRVGNTIYF
.	.	TRBV5-1	TRBJ2-5	TGCGCCAGCAGCCTACAGGAGCCGCAAGAGACCCAGTACTTC	CASSLQEPQETQYF
few	.	TRBV6-5	TRBJ2-7	TGTGCCAGCAGTTACGGTGGGGGACTCGAGCAGTACTTC	CASSYGGGLEQYF
.	.	TRBV9	TRBJ1-6	TGTGCCAGCACGGACCACCTTAATTCACCCCTCCACTTT	CASTDHLNSPLHF